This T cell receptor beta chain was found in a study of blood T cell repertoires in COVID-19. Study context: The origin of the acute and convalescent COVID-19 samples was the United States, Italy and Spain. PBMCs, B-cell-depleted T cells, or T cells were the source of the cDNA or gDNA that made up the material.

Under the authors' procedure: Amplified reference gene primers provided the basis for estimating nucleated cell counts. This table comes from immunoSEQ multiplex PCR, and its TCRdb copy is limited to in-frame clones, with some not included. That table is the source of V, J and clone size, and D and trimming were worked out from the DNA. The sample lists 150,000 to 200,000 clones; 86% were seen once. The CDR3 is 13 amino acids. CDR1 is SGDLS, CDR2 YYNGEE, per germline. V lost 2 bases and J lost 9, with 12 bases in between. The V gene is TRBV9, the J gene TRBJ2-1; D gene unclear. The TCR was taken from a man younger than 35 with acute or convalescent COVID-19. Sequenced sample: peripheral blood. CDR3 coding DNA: TGTGCCAGCAGCGTTCTGCTCACCGGTGAGCAGTTCTTC. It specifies CASSVLLTGEQFF.